The 9 T cell receptor beta chains below come from one sample, sequenced in a study of blood T cells in healthy people across ages. The authors ran a second PCR of about 6 to 11 cycles using a sample-barcoded 5' primer and a J-beta primer mix. Each CDR3 protein gets one entry after TCRdb re-called the 5' RACE reads with MiXCR. The sample has approximately 2,000,000 distinct CDR3 sequences, 30% to 40% seen once. Sequenced input: blood. Receptors were obtained from a human donor in good health.

This rearrangement joins TRBV18 to TRBJ2-1; 9 bases match TRBD2. J was trimmed by 4 bases and V by 5 bases; bases with no gene match: 6. Germline-derived CDR1 and CDR2 are KGHSH and LQKENI. The CDR3 extends over 15 amino acids. CDR3 region: CASSSIAGVYNEQFF. The CDR3 region has the DNA TGTGCCAGCTCATCGATAGCGGGGGTATACAATGAGCAGTTCTTC. The full variable domain, with the rest looked up from reference TRBV18 and TRBJ2-1, is NAGVMQNPRHLVRRRGQEARLRCSPMKGHSHVYWYRQLPEEGLKFMVYLQKENIIDESGMPKERFSAEFPKEGPSILRIQQVVRGDSAAYFCASSSIAGVYNEQFFGPGTRLTVL.

The chain recombines TRBV6-6 with TRBJ2-4, with TRBD1 matching over 8 bases. The J call is doubtful: the DNA matches TRBJ2-7 better. Germline lookup yields CDR1 MNHNY and CDR2 SVGAGI (reference sequence). The CDR3 consists of 15 residues. CDR3 coding DNA: TGTGCCAGCAGTTATAGTGGACAGGGACGAGCCGAGCAGTACTTC. Protein: CASSYSGQGRAEQYF.

CDR3 DNA: TGTGCCATCAGTGACGGGACTAGCGGGGAAAGAGAGACCCAGTACTTC. Its protein is CAISDGTSGERETQYF. This chain joins TRBV10-3 and TRBJ2-5, with 13 positions matching TRBD2. The CDR3 contains 16 residues. V shed 3 bases and J 4 bases; nucleotides not matched to a gene: 5. Germline V gene lookup returns CDR1 ENHRY and CDR2 SYGVKD.

This clonotype has only a few counts. CDR3: CSAGRQGNGYTF. In nucleotides, the CDR3 is TGCAGTGCGGGTCGACAGGGTAATGGCTACACCTTC. The gene calls are TRBV20-1 and TRBJ1-2; 7 bases fit TRBD1. Germline V gene sequence: CDR1 DFQATT, CDR2 SNEGSKA (reference sequence). Losses at the gene ends were 6 bases for V and 6 bases for J; bases not matched to a gene: 7. The CDR3 extends over 12 amino acids.

V usage is TRBV27 and J usage is TRBJ1-2; D unclear. Germline loops: CDR1 MNHEY, CDR2 SMNVEV (reference sequence). V lost 3 bases, J lost 2 bases, and 13 bases lay in between. This CDR3 contains 15 residues. The CDR3 nucleotides read TGTGCCAGCAGTTTGGTTCTAGGTGGGAACTATGGCTACACCTTC. Translated, it gives CASSLVLGGNYGYTF.

J is TRBJ2-5 and V is TRBV6-2 or TRBV6-3; 7 bases match TRBD2. CDR1 is MNHEY, CDR2 SVGEGT, per germline. V dropped 6 bases and J dropped 4; count of bases not matched to a gene: 8. The CDR3 is 14 amino acids. Written as DNA, the CDR3 is TGTGCCAGCAGGAAACTCGGGAGGAGAGAGACCCAGTACTTC. Translation: CASRKLGRRETQYF.

The gene calls are TRBV5-6 and TRBJ1-2; 7 bases are shared with TRBD1. Germline CDR1 SGHDT, CDR2 YYEEEE. The CDR3 loop spans 14 amino acids. Trimming removed 3 bases from V and 6 bases from J; junction bases left unmatched: 8. The CDR3 sequence is CASSCLTGLDGYTF. Here the CDR3 DNA reads TGTGCCAGCAGCTGTTTGACAGGGCTTGATGGCTACACCTTC.

The J gene is TRBJ1-1, the V gene TRBV15; possibly TRBD1 for D (6 bases). Germline V gene lookup returns CDR1 LNHNV and CDR2 YYDKDF (reference sequence). Trimming removed 0 bases from V and 11 bases from J, with 13 bases in between. This CDR3 contains 13 residues. Written as DNA, the CDR3 is TGTGCCACCAGCAGAGATGGCAGGGGAAGGGCTTTCTTT. Translated, it gives CATSRDGRGRAFF.

V is TRBV12-3 or TRBV12-4 and J is TRBJ1-1, with 9 nucleotides matching TRBD1. The CDR3 is 17 residues long. J was trimmed by 0 bases and V by 6 bases; bases with no gene match: 11. This chain's CDR3 is CASRPSSGTGLNTEAFF. The CDR3, as DNA: TGTGCCAGCAGACCCTCGTCCGGGACAGGGCTGAACACTGAAGCTTTCTTT.